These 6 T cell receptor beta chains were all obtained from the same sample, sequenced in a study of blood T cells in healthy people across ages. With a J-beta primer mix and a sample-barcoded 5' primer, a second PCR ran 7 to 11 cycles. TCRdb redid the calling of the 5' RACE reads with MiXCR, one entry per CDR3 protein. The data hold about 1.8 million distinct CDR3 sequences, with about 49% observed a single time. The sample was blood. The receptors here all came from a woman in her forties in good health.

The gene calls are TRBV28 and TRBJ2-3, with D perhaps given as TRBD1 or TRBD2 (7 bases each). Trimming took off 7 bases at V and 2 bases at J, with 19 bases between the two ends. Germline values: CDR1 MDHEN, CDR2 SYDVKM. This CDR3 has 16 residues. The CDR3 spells CASTQPGGVFTDTQYF. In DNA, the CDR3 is TGTGCCAGCACCCAACCAGGGGGGGTTTTCACAGATACGCAGTATTTT.

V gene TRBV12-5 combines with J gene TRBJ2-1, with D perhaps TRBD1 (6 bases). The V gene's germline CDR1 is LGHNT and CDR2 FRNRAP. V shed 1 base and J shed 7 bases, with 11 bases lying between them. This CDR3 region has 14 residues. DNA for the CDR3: TGTGCTAGTGGTTTGGCCAGGGGTTGGAATGAGCAGTTCTTC. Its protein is CASGLARGWNEQFF. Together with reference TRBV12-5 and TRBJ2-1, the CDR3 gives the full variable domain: DARVTQTPRHKVTEMGQEVTMRCQPILGHNTVFWYRQTMMQGLELLAYFRNRAPLDDSGMPKDRFSAEMPDATLATLKIQPSEPRDSAVYFCASGLARGWNEQFFGPGTRLTVL.

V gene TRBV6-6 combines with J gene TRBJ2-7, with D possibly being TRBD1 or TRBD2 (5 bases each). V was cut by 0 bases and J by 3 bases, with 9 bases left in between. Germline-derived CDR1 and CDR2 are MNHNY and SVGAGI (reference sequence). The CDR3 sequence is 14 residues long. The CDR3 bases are TGTGCCAGCAGTTACTCGAGGGACCACTACGAGCAGTACTTC. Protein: CASSYSRDHYEQYF.

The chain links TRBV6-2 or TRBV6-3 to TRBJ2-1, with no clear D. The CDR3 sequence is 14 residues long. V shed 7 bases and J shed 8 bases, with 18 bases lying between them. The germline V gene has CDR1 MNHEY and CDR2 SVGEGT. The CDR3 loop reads CASTHILRSDEQFF. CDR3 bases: TGTGCCAGCACCCACATACTACGGAGTGATGAGCAGTTCTTC.

CDR3: CASSQPDRGDYGYTF. In DNA, the CDR3 is TGTGCCAGCAGCCAACCCGACAGGGGGGACTATGGCTACACCTTC. The rearrangement links TRBV4-2 to TRBJ1-2, with TRBD1 matching 9 bases. Germline V gene data show CDR1 as LGHNA and CDR2 as YNFKEQ. V lost 2 bases to trimming and J lost 3 bases; unmatched junction nucleotides: 4. The CDR3 spans 15 residues.

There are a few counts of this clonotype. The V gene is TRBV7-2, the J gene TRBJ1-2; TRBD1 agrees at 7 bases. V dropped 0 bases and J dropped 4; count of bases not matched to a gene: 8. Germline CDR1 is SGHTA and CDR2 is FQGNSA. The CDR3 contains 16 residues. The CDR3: CASSLAGGQQIYGYTF. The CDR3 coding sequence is TGTGCCAGCAGCTTAGCAGGGGGACAGCAAATCTATGGCTACACCTTC.